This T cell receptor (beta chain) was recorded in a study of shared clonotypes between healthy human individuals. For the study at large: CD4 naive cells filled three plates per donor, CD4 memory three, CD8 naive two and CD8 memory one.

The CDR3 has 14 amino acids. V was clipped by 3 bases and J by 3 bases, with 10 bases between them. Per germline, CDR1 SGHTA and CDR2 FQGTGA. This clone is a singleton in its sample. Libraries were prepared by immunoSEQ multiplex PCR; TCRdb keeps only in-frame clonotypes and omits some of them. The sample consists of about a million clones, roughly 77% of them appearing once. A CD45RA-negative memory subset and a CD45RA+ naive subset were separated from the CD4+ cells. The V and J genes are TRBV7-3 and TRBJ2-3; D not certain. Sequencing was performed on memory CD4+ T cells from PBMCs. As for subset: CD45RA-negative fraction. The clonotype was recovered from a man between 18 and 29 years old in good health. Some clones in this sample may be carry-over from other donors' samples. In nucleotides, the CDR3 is TGTGCCAGCAGCTTTGGCAGAGCGACAGATACGCAGTATTTT. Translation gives CASSFGRATDTQYF.